The rows below give T cell receptor beta chains drawn from one sample of a study of cytomegalovirus exposure and HLA in healthy donors. Sequenced by immunoSEQ multiplex PCR; TCRdb stores in-frame clones only, minus some. The sample has 150,000 to 200,000 clones; around 81% are singletons. Sequences were obtained from PBMCs. The source of these receptors is a woman aged 30 to 39 in good health and CMV-seronegative. Both conserved end residues are trimmed from each CDR3. A D gene is named only where the DNA matches it firmly.

CDR3aa: ASSSGGGGYT
d_gene: TRBD1
v_gene: TRBV28

CDR3aa: ASESGGLRSGANGLT
d_gene: TRBD2
v_gene: TRBV9

CDR3aa: ASRYTGGGNQPQH
d_gene: TRBD1
v_gene: TRBV27

CDR3aa: ASRRGGAQETQY
d_gene: TRBD2
v_gene: TRBV6-1

CDR3aa: ATSSNRGNLGEQY
d_gene: TRBD1
v_gene: TRBV15

CDR3aa: SSSLAGNRGNEQY
d_gene: -
v_gene: TRBV7-9

CDR3aa: ASSFPGTGLFYEQY
d_gene: TRBD1
v_gene: TRBV5-5

CDR3aa: ASSYSGGQGGYGYT
d_gene: TRBD1
v_gene: TRBV6-6

CDR3aa: ASSVGWGDQPQH
d_gene: -
v_gene: TRBV9

CDR3aa: ASSQDEATNERLF
d_gene: -
v_gene: TRBV4-1

CDR3aa: ASSRTGGEKLF
d_gene: -
v_gene: TRBV19

CDR3aa: ASSPRTFGEKLF
d_gene: -
v_gene: TRBV18

CDR3aa: ASSPPTGALPEQY
d_gene: TRBD1
v_gene: TRBV7-9

CDR3aa: ASSHGTGPNRYYEQY
d_gene: TRBD1
v_gene: TRBV4-3

CDR3aa: ASRRTGGRENQPQH
d_gene: TRBD1
v_gene: TRBV10-2

CDR3aa: ATSRRQGGYEQY
d_gene: -
v_gene: TRBV15

CDR3aa: ASIGGFTDTQY
d_gene: TRBD2
v_gene: TRBV19

CDR3aa: ASSLAGDSGNTIY
d_gene: -
v_gene: TRBV28

CDR3aa: ASRTTGGRQETQY
d_gene: TRBD1
v_gene: TRBV7-9

CDR3aa: ASSRGSGTDHFEQY
d_gene: -
v_gene: TRBV21-1

CDR3aa: ASSDTEDRGYF
d_gene: TRBD1
v_gene: TRBV14

CDR3aa: ASSHTPGTGNLAKNIQY
d_gene: TRBD1
v_gene: TRBV5-1